Shown below are 15 T cell receptor beta chains from a single sample sequenced in a study of glioma-infiltrating T cells after dendritic cell vaccination. The table came from immunoSEQ multiplex PCR; TCRdb's copy has only in-frame clones and leaves some out. Of about 87,000 clones detected, 80% to 85% appear once; the ten largest clones hold around 6.5%. Specified time point: after dendritic cell vaccination, including at tumor progression/relapse. Material: blood, obtained after dendritic cell vaccination. All receptors come from a human donor with glioblastoma.

The chain joins TRBV6-6 to TRBJ1-2; perhaps TRBD1 as D (6 bases). The germline V gene encodes CDR1 MNHNY and CDR2 SVGAGI (reference sequence). V gave up 0 bases and J gave up 1 base, with 9 bases separating them. The CDR3 runs 15 residues. CDR3 DNA: TGTGCCAGCAGTTACTCGCCGGACAGTAACTATGGCTACACCTTC. Encoded protein: CASSYSPDSNYGYTF.

This clone was picked up one time. This rearrangement joins TRBV29-1 to TRBJ1-1; D is possibly TRBD1 (5 bases). The CDR3 has 12 residues. Germline V lookup: CDR1 SQVTM, CDR2 ANQGSEA. Trimming cost V 5 bases and J 1 base, with 8 bases left between them. CDR3 coding DNA: TGCAGCGTTTTAGGACAGAACACTGAAGCTTTCTTT. Protein sequence: CSVLGQNTEAFF.

The V and J genes are TRBV30 and TRBJ2-1; 9 nucleotides match TRBD2. Germline loops: CDR1 GTSNPN, CDR2 SVGIG (reference sequence). V was clipped by 3 bases and J by 8 bases; unmatched bases: 11. The CDR3 is 15 amino acids. The CDR3 loop reads CAWSGRGGRVDEQFF. CDR3 DNA: TGTGCCTGGAGCGGGCGGGGGGGCCGTGTCGATGAGCAGTTCTTC.

The chain joins TRBV11-1 to TRBJ2-7; 7 nucleotides match TRBD1. This CDR3 spans 14 amino acids. CDR1 and CDR2 from the germline V gene are SGHAT and FQDESV (reference sequence). V dropped 5 bases and J dropped 2; count of bases not matched to a gene: 6. This CDR3 reads CASSAGTATYEQYF. In DNA form, the CDR3 reads TGTGCCAGCAGCGCCGGGACAGCGACCTACGAGCAGTACTTC.

The genes are TRBV25-1 and TRBJ2-5; a possible D gene is TRBD1 (5 bases). The V end was cut by 2 bases, the J end by 7 bases, with 17 bases between. CDR1 MGHDK and CDR2 SYGVNS come from the germline V gene. The CDR3 extends over 15 amino acids. The CDR3 nucleotides read TGTGCCAGCAGTGAACTCGACAGTGACTCTGGGACCCAGTACTTC. This encodes CASSELDSDSGTQYF.

The chain has TRBV5-4 and TRBJ2-1; D is possibly TRBD2 (7 bases). V dropped 4 bases and J dropped 9 bases, with 20 bases sitting between them. Germline values: CDR1 SGHNT, CDR2 YYREEE (reference sequence). This CDR3 is 15 amino acids long. The chain's CDR3 is CASSAHWGGGGEQFF. The CDR3 DNA is TGTGCCAGCAGCGCACATTGGGGGGGAGGGGGTGAGCAGTTCTTC.

This chain connects TRBV18 to TRBJ1-1; tentative D call: TRBD1 (5 bases). Germline assignment: CDR1 KGHSH and CDR2 LQKENI. With 10 bases removed from V and 5 bases from J, the gap between germline ends came to 20 bases. CDR3 length: 14 residues. CDR3 loop: CATTSTGEGTEAFF. Written as DNA, the CDR3 is TGTGCCACTACTTCTACGGGGGAGGGAACTGAAGCTTTCTTT.

In the case of this clone: One end of the junction fails to match germline, which may point to a read error. The chain employs TRBV7-3 and TRBJ2-2; tentatively, D is TRBD1 (6 bases). The CDR3 spans 16 residues. CDR1 SGHTA and CDR2 FQGTGA come from the germline V gene. The CDR3: CASSLQGRGNAGELFF. The CDR3 region has the DNA TGTGCCAGCAGCTTACAGGGAAGGGGGAACGCCGGGGAGCTGTTTTTT. Variable domain in full (rest from reference TRBV7-3 and TRBJ2-2): GAGVSQTPSNKVTEKGKYVELRCDPISGHTALYWYRQSLGQGPEFLIYFQGTGAADDSGLPNDRFFAVRPEGSVSTLKIQRTERGDSAVYLCASSLQGRGNAGELFFGEGSRLTVL.

Details on this clone: The same CDR3 can be traced to other DNA sequences in this sample. The chain links TRBV30 to TRBJ2-3; 11 bases are a match to TRBD2. CDR3 length: 15 residues. V dropped 3 bases and J dropped 4; count of bases not matched to a gene: 6. The germline V gene encodes CDR1 GTSNPN and CDR2 SVGIG (reference sequence). CDR3 nucleotide sequence: TGTGCCTGGAGCGGGTTAGCGGGGGGGCCAGATACGCAGTATTTT. Protein sequence: CAWSGLAGGPDTQYF.

The chain couples TRBV7-8 to TRBJ1-2; no clear D gene. Germline-derived CDR1 and CDR2 are SGHVS and FQNEAQ. The V end was cut by 3 bases, the J end by 4 bases, with 12 bases between. CDR3 length equals 14 residues. Written as DNA, the CDR3 is TGTGCCAGCAGCTTGGCTTCCCCAGGCTATGGCTACACCTTC. Its protein product is CASSLASPGYGYTF.

The V gene is TRBV19, the J gene TRBJ1-1; D is uncertain. The length of the CDR3 is 17 residues. V lost 5 bases and J lost 1, with 20 bases in between. Germline assignment: CDR1 LNHDA and CDR2 SQIVND (reference sequence). CDR3 sequence: CASSSYRSGSGNTEAFF. The CDR3 nucleotides read TGTGCCAGTAGTTCCTACCGCTCGGGTTCCGGGAACACTGAAGCTTTCTTT.

The rearrangement joins TRBV19 to TRBJ2-4, with TRBD1 matching 7 bases. The CDR3 consists of 13 residues. With V trimmed by 4 bases and J by 13 bases, 10 bases remained unmatched. CDR1 is LNHDA and CDR2 is SQIVND in the germline V gene (reference sequence). CDR3 sequence: CASSTYDDREQYF. The DNA of the CDR3 is TGTGCCAGTAGTACCTACGATGACAGGGAGCAGTACTTC.

The V gene is TRBV6-6, the J gene TRBJ1-3; a possible D gene is TRBD1 (6 bases). From germline, CDR1 is MNHNY and CDR2 SVGAGI (reference sequence). The CDR3 sequence is 15 residues long. V was clipped by 4 bases and J by 4 bases, with 14 bases between them. The DNA for the CDR3 is TGTGCCAGCAGTTGGGGGGGGCCTCAAGGAAACACCATATATTTT. Protein sequence: CASSWGGPQGNTIYF.

This rearrangement joins TRBV30 to TRBJ1-4; TRBD1 agrees at 8 bases. The germline V gene has CDR1 GTSNPN and CDR2 SVGIG (reference sequence). V lost 4 bases and J lost 8; bases outside the gene matches: 9. The CDR3 totals 14 residues. The CDR3 loop is CAWTGDRGYEKLFF. CDR3 nucleotides: TGTGCCTGGACGGGCGACAGGGGCTACGAAAAACTGTTTTTT.

V gene TRBV6-5 combines with J gene TRBJ2-2; 7 bases are shared with TRBD1. The CDR3 covers 15 residues. V lost 6 bases and J lost 1; bases outside the gene matches: 5. Germline lookup yields CDR1 MNHEY and CDR2 SVGAGI. The CDR3 DNA sequence: TGTGCCAGCAGAGCCGGGACAGAGAACACCGGGGAGCTGTTTTTT. The encoded protein is CASRAGTENTGELFF.